The 5 T cell receptor beta chains in this list originate from one sample, sequenced in a study of T cell repertoires in cytomegalovirus infection (dated by TCRdb to the late 2010s). Sequenced using an Illumina HiSeq 1500. TCRdb's own reprocessing of the public reads used fastp at Q25 and MiXCR and kept productive beta chains. Each CDR3 protein gets just one entry, which takes the most common genes and DNA from the rows behind it. In this sample the table shows hundreds of thousands of distinct CDR3 sequences, under 40% of which occur a single time. The ten most abundant clones make up roughly 12% of the sample. Per the publication, the treatment or condition label means: in vitro stimulation with specific CMV peptide epitopes to enrich CMV-specific T cells. Their antigen targets remain unknown. Sequenced here: cultured CD8+ T cells from PBMCs, sampled from culture after CMV antigen stimulation. The receptors derive from a human donor in good health (CMV status not recorded). Some clones in this sample may be carry-over from other donors' samples.

Regarding this clonotype: One end of the junction fails to match germline, which may point to a read error. The chain has TRBV6-2 or TRBV6-3 and TRBJ2-3; D unclear. The CDR3 is made up of 11 amino acids. CDR1 MNHEY and CDR2 SVGEGT come from the germline V gene. The CDR3 DNA reads TGTGCCAGCAGTTACTCGAAGGAACAGAATTTT. It translates to CASSYSKEQNF.

The J gene is TRBJ2-7, the V gene TRBV12-3 or TRBV12-4; a possible D gene is TRBD1 (6 bases). Between the trimmed V and J ends, which lost 3 bases and 1 base, there was a span of 25 bases. The CDR3 is made up of 19 amino acids. This chain's CDR3 is CASSFIGPGDLRISYEQYF. CDR3 DNA sequence: TGTGCCAGCAGTTTCATAGGTCCAGGGGACCTTCGCATATCCTACGAGCAGTACTTC.

This clonotype was seen only a few times. The gene calls are TRBV6-6 and TRBJ2-7, with TRBD1 matching 12 bases. CDR1 and CDR2 from the germline V gene are MNHNY and SVGAGI (reference sequence). CDR3 length: 14 amino acids. J was trimmed by 4 bases and V by 5 bases; bases with no gene match: 3. The CDR3 is CASSGTGGVYEQYF. DNA for the CDR3: TGTGCCAGCAGTGGGACAGGGGGCGTTTACGAGCAGTACTTC.

Ten or more counts support this clonotype. The CDR3 reads CASSFLVSTGELFF. The CDR3 DNA sequence: TGTGCCAGCAGCTTCCTAGTTTCTACCGGGGAGCTGTTTTTT. This chain connects TRBV7-9 to TRBJ2-2; D is uncertain. Trimming removed 3 bases at V and 5 bases at J, with 10 bases between. Per the germline V gene, CDR1 is SEHNR and CDR2 is FQNEAQ (reference sequence). The CDR3 has 14 residues.

The chain uses TRBV11-2 and TRBJ1-2; maybe TRBD1 (5 bases). The CDR3 has 15 residues. Germline V gene lookup returns CDR1 SGHAT and CDR2 FQNNGV. The V gene lost 1 base and the J gene lost 4 bases, with 13 bases spanning the gap. CDR3 in DNA: TGTGCCAGCAGCTTAGGGGCAGGGCAATTCTATGGCTACACCTTC. Residues: CASSLGAGQFYGYTF.